This T cell receptor (beta chain) derives from a study of cytomegalovirus exposure and HLA in healthy donors. Across the study: The approximately 110 validation repertoires used a platform that matched the one used for the 600 to 700 first-cohort repertoires, as a later analysis reported.

Study findings and constraints: A few chains linked to CMV were shown in vitro to be specific for CMV antigens.

Data came from immunoSEQ multiplex PCR; TCRdb stores just in-frame clones and leaves some out. The sample lists about 120,000 clones, 70% to 90% occurring once. Germline CDR1 is SEHNR and CDR2 is FQNEAQ (reference sequence). The CDR3 is 18 residues long. Germline trimming cut 5 bases from V and 0 bases from J; bases unmatched to any gene: 10. Note on this clone: Its antigen is not identified.

Sequenced input: PBMCs. The TCR was taken from a woman aged 18-29 years in good health and CMV-seropositive. This sequence joins TRBV7-9 and TRBJ2-1; 10 nucleotides line up with TRBD2. The DNA for the CDR3 is TGTGCCAGCAGCACCCGGACTAGCGGACCAGGCTCCTACAATGAGCAGTTCTTC. It is translated as CASSTRTSGPGSYNEQFF.